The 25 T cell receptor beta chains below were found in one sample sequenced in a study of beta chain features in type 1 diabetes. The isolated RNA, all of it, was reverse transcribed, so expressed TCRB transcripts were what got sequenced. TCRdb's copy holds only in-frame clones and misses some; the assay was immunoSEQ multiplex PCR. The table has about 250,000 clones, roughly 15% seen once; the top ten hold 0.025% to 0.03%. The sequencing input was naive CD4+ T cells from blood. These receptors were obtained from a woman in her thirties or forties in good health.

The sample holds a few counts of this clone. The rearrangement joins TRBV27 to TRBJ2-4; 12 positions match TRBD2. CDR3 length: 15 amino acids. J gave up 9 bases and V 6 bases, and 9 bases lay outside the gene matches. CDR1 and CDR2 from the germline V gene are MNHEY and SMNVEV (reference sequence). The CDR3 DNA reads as TGTGCCAGCAGGAACCTAGCGGGGGGGCGGGGCATTCAGTACTTC. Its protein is CASRNLAGGRGIQYF.

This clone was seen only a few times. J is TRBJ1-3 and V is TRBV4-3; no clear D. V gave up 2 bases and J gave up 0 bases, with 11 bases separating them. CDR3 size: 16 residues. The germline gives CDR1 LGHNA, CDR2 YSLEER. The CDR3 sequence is CASSQTARLSGNTIYF. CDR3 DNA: TGCGCCAGCAGCCAAACAGCTCGGCTCTCTGGAAACACCATATATTTT.

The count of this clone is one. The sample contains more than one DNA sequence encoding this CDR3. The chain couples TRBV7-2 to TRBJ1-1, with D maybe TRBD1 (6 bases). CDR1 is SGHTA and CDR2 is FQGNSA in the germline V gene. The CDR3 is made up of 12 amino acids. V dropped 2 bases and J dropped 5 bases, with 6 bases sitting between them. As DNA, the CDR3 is TGTGCCAGCAGCTTAAGGGGGACTGAAGCTTTCTTT. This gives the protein CASSLRGTEAFF. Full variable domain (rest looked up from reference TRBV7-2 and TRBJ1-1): GAGVSQSPSNKVTEKGKDVELRCDPISGHTALYWYRQSLGQGLEFLIYFQGNSAPDKSGLPSDRFSAERTGGSVSTLTIQRTQQEDSAVYLCASSLRGTEAFFGQGTRLTVV.

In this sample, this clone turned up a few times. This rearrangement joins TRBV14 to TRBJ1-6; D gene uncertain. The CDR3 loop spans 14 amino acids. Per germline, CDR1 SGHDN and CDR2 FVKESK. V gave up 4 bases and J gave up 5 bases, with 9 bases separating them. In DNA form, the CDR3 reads TGTGCCAGCAGCCTCCTCACTAATAATTCACCCCTCCACTTT. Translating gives CASSLLTNNSPLHF.

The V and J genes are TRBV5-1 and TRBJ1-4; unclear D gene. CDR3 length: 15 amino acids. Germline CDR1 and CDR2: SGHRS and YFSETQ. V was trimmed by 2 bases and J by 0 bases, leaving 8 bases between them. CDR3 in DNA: TGCGCCAGCAGCTTAACCGGGACAACTAATGAAAAACTGTTTTTT. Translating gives CASSLTGTTNEKLFF.

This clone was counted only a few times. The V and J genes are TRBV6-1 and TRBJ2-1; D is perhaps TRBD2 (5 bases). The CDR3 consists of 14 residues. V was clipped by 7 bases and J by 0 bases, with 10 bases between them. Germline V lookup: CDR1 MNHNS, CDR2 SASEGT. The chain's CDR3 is CASTTDYSYNEQFF. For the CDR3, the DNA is TGTGCCAGCACAACAGACTACTCCTACAATGAGCAGTTCTTC.

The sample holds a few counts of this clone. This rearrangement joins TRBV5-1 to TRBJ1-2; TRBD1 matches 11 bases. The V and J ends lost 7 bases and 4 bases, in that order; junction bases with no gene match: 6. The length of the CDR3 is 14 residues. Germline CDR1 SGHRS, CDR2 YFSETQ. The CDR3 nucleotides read TGCGCCAGCGGACCGGGACAGGGGGTCTATGGCTACACCTTC. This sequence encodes CASGPGQGVYGYTF.

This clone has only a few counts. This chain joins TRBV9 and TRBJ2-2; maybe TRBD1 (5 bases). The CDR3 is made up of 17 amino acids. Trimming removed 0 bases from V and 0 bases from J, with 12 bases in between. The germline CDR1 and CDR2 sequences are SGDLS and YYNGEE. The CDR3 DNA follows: TGTGCCAGCAGCGTAGACCGATTGACAGCGAACACCGGGGAGCTGTTTTTT. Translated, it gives CASSVDRLTANTGELFF.

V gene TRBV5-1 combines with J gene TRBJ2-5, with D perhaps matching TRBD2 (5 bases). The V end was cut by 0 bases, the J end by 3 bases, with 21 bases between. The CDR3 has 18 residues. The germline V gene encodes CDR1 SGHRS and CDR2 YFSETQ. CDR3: CASSLASNGLASKETQYF. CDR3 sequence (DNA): TGCGCCAGCAGCTTGGCCTCGAATGGACTGGCAAGTAAAGAGACCCAGTACTTC.

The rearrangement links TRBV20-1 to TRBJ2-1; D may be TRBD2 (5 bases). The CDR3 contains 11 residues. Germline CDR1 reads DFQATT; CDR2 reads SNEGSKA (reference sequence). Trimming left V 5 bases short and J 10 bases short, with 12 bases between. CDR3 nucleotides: TGCAGTGCTCCGGAGGACGAGGAGCAGTTCTTC. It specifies CSAPEDEEQFF.

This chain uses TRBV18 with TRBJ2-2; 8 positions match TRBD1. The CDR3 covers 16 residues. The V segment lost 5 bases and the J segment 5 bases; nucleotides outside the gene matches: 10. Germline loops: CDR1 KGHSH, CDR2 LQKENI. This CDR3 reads CASSAGQGLVTGELFF. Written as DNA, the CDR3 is TGTGCCAGCTCAGCCGGACAGGGTTTGGTGACCGGGGAGCTGTTTTTT.

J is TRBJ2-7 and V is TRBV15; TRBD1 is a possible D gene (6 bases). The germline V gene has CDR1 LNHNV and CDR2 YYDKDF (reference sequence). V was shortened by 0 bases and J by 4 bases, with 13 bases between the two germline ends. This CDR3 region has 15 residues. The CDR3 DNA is TGTGCCACCAGCAGAGAGCGGACAGATCTATACGAGCAGTACTTC. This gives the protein CATSRERTDLYEQYF.

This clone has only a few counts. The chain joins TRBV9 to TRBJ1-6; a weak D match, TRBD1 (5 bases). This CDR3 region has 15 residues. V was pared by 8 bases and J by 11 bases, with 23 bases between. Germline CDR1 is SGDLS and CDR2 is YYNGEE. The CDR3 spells CASQATWGTSTPLHF. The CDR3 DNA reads TGTGCCAGTCAAGCCACGTGGGGGACTAGTACACCCCTCCACTTT.

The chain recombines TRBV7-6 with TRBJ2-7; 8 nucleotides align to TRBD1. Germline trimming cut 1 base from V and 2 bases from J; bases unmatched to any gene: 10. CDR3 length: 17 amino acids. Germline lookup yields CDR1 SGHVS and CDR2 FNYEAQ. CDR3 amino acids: CASSLVPPGQGAYEQYF. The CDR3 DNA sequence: TGTGCCAGCAGCTTAGTGCCGCCCGGACAGGGAGCCTACGAGCAGTACTTC. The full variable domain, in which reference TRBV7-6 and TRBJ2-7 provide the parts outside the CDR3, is GAGVSQSPRYKVTKRGQDVALRCDPISGHVSLYWYRQALGQGPEFLTYFNYEAQQDKSGLPNDRFSAERPEGSISTLTIQRTEQRDSAMYRCASSLVPPGQGAYEQYFGPGTRLTVT.

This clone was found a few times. CDR3 coding DNA: TGTGCCAGCTCACAAACCCGGACATCCTTTAATGAAAAACTGTTTTTT. It codes for CASSQTRTSFNEKLFF. The rearrangement links TRBV18 to TRBJ1-4; weak D call: TRBD1 (5 bases). Germline assignment: CDR1 KGHSH and CDR2 LQKENI. V was cut by 4 bases and J by 4 bases, with 16 bases left in between. This CDR3 region has 16 residues.

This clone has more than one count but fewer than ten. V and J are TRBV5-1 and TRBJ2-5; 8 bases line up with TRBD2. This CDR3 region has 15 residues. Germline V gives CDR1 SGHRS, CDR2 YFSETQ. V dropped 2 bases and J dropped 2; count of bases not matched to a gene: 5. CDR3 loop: CASSFESGGQETQYF. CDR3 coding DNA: TGCGCCAGCAGCTTCGAGTCGGGGGGGCAAGAGACCCAGTACTTC.

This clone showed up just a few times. CDR3 sequence: CASSSTSGVDTQYF. The DNA of the CDR3 is TGTGCCAGCAGCTCCACTAGCGGGGTGGATACGCAGTATTTT. The chain employs TRBV9 and TRBJ2-3, with 10 bases lining up with TRBD2. Germline V gene lookup returns CDR1 SGDLS and CDR2 YYNGEE. The junction had 5 bases not matched to a gene; V was cut back by 4 bases and J by 6 bases. CDR3 length: 14 amino acids.

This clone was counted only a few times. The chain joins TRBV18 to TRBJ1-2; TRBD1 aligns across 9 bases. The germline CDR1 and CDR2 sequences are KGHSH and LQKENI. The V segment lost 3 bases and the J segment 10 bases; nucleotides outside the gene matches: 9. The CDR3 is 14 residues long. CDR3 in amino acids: CASSPGQGMGDYTF. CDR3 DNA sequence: TGTGCCAGCTCACCGGGACAGGGTATGGGGGACTACACCTTC.

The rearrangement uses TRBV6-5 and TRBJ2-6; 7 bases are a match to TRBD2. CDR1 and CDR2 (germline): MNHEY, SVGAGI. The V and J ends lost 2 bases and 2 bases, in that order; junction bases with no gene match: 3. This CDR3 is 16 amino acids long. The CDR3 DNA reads TGTGCCAGCAGTTACGGGAGGGCACCTGGGGCCAACGTCCTGACTTTC. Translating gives CASSYGRAPGANVLTF.

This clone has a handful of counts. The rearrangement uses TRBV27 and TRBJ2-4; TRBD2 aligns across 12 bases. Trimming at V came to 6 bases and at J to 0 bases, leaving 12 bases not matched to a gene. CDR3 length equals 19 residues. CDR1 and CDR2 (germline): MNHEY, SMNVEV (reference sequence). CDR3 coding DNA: TGTGCCAGCAGAAGAGCTAGCGGGGGGGAATTATTAGCCAAAAACATTCAGTACTTC. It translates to CASRRASGGELLAKNIQYF.

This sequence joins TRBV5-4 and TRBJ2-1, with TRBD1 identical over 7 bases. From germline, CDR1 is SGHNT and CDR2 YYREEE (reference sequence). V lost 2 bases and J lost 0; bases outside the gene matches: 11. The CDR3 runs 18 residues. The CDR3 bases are TGTGCCAGCAGCTTTGGAACACCGGGACAGAGCTCCTACAATGAGCAGTTCTTC. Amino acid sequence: CASSFGTPGQSSYNEQFF.

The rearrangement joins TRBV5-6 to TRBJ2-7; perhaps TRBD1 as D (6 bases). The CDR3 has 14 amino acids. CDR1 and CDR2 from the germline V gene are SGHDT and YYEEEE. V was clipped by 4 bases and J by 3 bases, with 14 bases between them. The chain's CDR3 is CASSLGHYVYEQYF. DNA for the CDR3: TGTGCCAGCAGCCTGGGACATTACGTCTACGAGCAGTACTTC.

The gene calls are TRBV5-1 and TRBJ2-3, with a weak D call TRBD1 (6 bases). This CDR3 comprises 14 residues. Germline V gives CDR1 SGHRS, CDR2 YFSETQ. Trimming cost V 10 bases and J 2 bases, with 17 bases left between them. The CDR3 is CAARRGGITDTQYF. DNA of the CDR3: TGCGCCGCGCGCAGGGGCGGAATCACAGATACGCAGTATTTT.

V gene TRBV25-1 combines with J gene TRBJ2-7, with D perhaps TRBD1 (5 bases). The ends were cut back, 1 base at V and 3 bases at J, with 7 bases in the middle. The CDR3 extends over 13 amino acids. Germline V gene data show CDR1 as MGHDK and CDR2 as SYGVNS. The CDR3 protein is CASSEWQGYEQYF. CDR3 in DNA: TGTGCCAGCAGTGAATGGCAGGGCTACGAGCAGTACTTC.

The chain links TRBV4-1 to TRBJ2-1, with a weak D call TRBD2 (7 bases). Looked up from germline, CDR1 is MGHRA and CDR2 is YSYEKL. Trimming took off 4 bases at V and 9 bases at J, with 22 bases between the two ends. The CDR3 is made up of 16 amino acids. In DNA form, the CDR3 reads TGCGCCAGCAGCCCACCCGGGGTGGGGGGGCGGGTTGAGCAGTTCTTC. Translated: CASSPPGVGGRVEQFF.